A single sample is the source of the 20 T cell receptor beta chains below, sequenced in a study of monozygotic twins with inflammatory bowel disease. TCRdb reprocessed the 5' RACE reads and keeps a single row for each CDR3 protein, giving no DNA. With fewer than 350,000 distinct CDR3 sequences in the sample, the ten largest clones hold around 2%. Sequenced input: blood. Every receptor here comes from a human donor with ulcerative colitis or Crohn's disease, or a healthy co-twin of an affected twin (not recorded which).

The chain is built from TRBV12-3 or TRBV12-4 and TRBJ2-1; the TRBD2 assignment by TCRdb is unverifiable without DNA. The CDR3 extends over 15 amino acids. The CDR3 here is CASSPRTSGYNEQFF.

J is TRBJ2-3 and V is TRBV20-1; TCRdb calls TRBD1, which cannot be checked without DNA. From germline, CDR1 is DFQATT and CDR2 SNEGSKA (reference sequence). This CDR3 contains 13 residues. The CDR3 protein is CSARADRADTQYF.

The chain links TRBV2 to TRBJ2-1. CDR1 and CDR2 (germline): SNHLY, FYNNEI. The CDR3 contains 14 residues. The CDR3 sequence is CASKRDGTYNEQFF.

The chain has TRBV27 and TRBJ1-1; as DNA is missing, the TRBD1 call by TCRdb cannot be tested. CDR1 is MNHEY, CDR2 SMNVEV, per germline (reference sequence). The CDR3 has 13 amino acids. CDR3 sequence reads: CASSLGGHTEAFF.

The V and J genes are TRBV19 and TRBJ2-1; lacking DNA, the TRBD2 call made by TCRdb goes unchecked. Germline V CDR1 and CDR2: LNHDA, SQIVND (reference sequence). The CDR3 length is 21 residues. CDR3 sequence: CASSILSLGASQESSYNEQFF. Variable domain in full (rest from reference TRBV19 and TRBJ2-1): DGGITQSPKYLFRKEGQNVTLSCEQNLNHDAMYWYRQDPGQGLRLIYYSQIVNDFQKGDIAEGYSVSREKKESFPLTVTSAQKNPTAFYLCASSILSLGASQESSYNEQFFGPGTRLTVL.

This sequence joins TRBV27 and TRBJ2-7; there is no DNA to check the TCRdb D call of TRBD1. The CDR3 spans 14 residues. Germline V lookup: CDR1 MNHEY, CDR2 SMNVEV (reference sequence). This CDR3 is CASSSLRGSDEQYF.

The chain joins TRBV20-1 to TRBJ1-1; TCRdb gives TRBD1 as the D gene, but with no DNA this cannot be confirmed. The CDR3 runs 17 residues. From germline, CDR1 is DFQATT and CDR2 SNEGSKA (reference sequence). The CDR3 protein is CSAIFIGGAVGYTEAFF.

The chain is built from TRBV5-1 and TRBJ2-1. The CDR3 sequence is 14 residues long. Germline CDR1 is SGHRS and CDR2 is YFSETQ. The CDR3 sequence: CASSLGDIWNEQFF.

The chain uses TRBV9 and TRBJ1-5; TCRdb designates TRBD1, a call that cannot be tested without DNA. Germline CDR1 and CDR2: SGDLS and YYNGEE. The CDR3 covers 13 residues. CDR3 amino acids: CASSRGEDQPQHF.

The chain joins TRBV9 to TRBJ2-7. CDR1 and CDR2 from the germline V gene are SGDLS and YYNGEE. The CDR3 loop spans 13 amino acids. This CDR3 is CASSVSEGYEQYF.

The genes are TRBV29-1 and TRBJ2-2; TCRdb calls TRBD2, which cannot be checked without DNA. The CDR3 is 13 residues long. CDR1 and CDR2 from the germline V gene are SQVTM and ANQGSEA. CDR3 in amino acids: CSAGGGSTGELFF.

The chain is built from TRBV3-1 and TRBJ2-4. The CDR3 is 15 amino acids. The germline gives CDR1 LGHDT, CDR2 YNNKEL (reference sequence). This CDR3 reads CASSQAGAAKNIQYF.

The chain recombines TRBV5-1 with TRBJ1-6. This CDR3 has 15 amino acids. Germline V gene lookup returns CDR1 SGHRS and CDR2 YFSETQ. The CDR3 reads CASTLSGLTNSPLHF.

This sequence joins TRBV29-1 and TRBJ1-2. The CDR3 runs to 14 residues. Germline V gene data show CDR1 as SQVTM and CDR2 as ANQGSEA. CDR3 region: CSVVLGGTNYGYTF.

The rearrangement joins TRBV20-1 to TRBJ2-7; without DNA, the TCRdb call of TRBD1 cannot be checked. This CDR3 region has 14 residues. Germline V lookup: CDR1 DFQATT, CDR2 SNEGSKA (reference sequence). Here the CDR3 reads CSAGPGTGGYEQYF.

This chain uses TRBV5-1 with TRBJ1-2; TCRdb's assignment of TRBD1 cannot be checked, as there is no DNA. The germline V gene has CDR1 SGHRS and CDR2 YFSETQ. The CDR3 is 16 residues long. The CDR3 loop reads CASRPVVSRTNYGYTF.

The chain recombines TRBV7-9 with TRBJ1-2; the TCRdb call, TRBD1, lacks DNA for checking. Germline V gene sequence: CDR1 SEHNR, CDR2 FQNEAQ (reference sequence). This CDR3 has 15 residues. The CDR3 sequence is CASSLAQGAGYGYTF.

CDR3 sequence: CASSVSTGTSHEQYF. The chain joins TRBV9 to TRBJ2-7; TCRdb's D gene call, TRBD1, goes unchecked for lack of DNA. Germline V gives CDR1 SGDLS, CDR2 YYNGEE. This CDR3 spans 15 amino acids.

The genes are TRBV6-1 and TRBJ1-5; TCRdb's assignment of TRBD1 cannot be checked, as there is no DNA. CDR3 length: 15 residues. Germline assignment: CDR1 MNHNS and CDR2 SASEGT. CDR3 region: CASSEPGQGFQPQHF.

The rearrangement links TRBV6-4 to TRBJ2-3; TCRdb calls TRBD1, which cannot be checked without DNA. In germline, CDR1 is MRHNA, CDR2 SNTAGT. The CDR3 covers 17 residues. The CDR3 here is CASGGLLGQVVTDTQYF.